The source of this T cell receptor beta chain is a study of T-cell memory formation after mild COVID-19. Study-level background: Clustering of TCRs was largely donor specific.

Remarks on this clonotype: Its target is not known.

Study results and caveats: Within pre-infection memory, some responding clones were found, suggesting cross-reactive memory joined. CM and EM subsets held most contracting CD4+ clones; EMRA held CD8+ ones.

The TCR alpha and TCR beta cDNA libraries, bearing sample barcodes and UMIs, were generated by 5'RACE using constant-segment primers. Each CDR3 protein is one row after TCRdb ran MiXCR on the 5' RACE reads. The table has 250,000 to 350,000 distinct CDR3 sequences, approximately 14% seen once. V lost 4 bases and J lost 5; bases outside the gene matches: 17. CDR3 length equals 18 residues. Germline V gene lookup returns CDR1 SEHNR and CDR2 FQNEAQ (reference sequence). The origin of this receptor is a young man who had mild COVID-19 (a few samples of this study predate the infection). Cell type and time point are not known. This chain links TRBV7-9 with TRBJ2-3, with 8 bases identical to TRBD1. The sample was PBMCs or a T cell subset sorted from them (not recorded which). Here the CDR3 DNA reads TGTGCCAGCAGCTCTTCGATCCGTCTACCGGGACAGGTAGATACGCAGTATTTT. Its protein is CASSSSIRLPGQVDTQYF.